The 4 T cell receptor beta chains given below trace back to one sample, sequenced in a study of blood T cell repertoires in COVID-19. Measured with immunoSEQ multiplex PCR; TCRdb has only the in-frame clones, and not every one. The sample gives more than 250,000 clones, roughly 86% of which show up once; under 3% is in the top ten. Sequencing input: PBMCs or T cells enriched from blood (not recorded which). These receptors were collected from a woman between 18 and 30 years old who had recovered from COVID-19.

The CDR3 sequence: CASSQRQGLRINYGYTF. Written as DNA, the CDR3 is TGCGCCAGCAGCCAAAGACAGGGACTCAGGATCAACTATGGCTACACCTTC. The rearrangement joins TRBV4-3 to TRBJ1-2, with 7 bases matching TRBD1. The CDR3 length is 17 residues. Germline V gives CDR1 LGHNA, CDR2 YSLEER. The ends lost 2 bases at V and 2 bases at J; junction bases unmatched: 11.

The chain is built from TRBV11-2 and TRBJ1-2; D not certain. The CDR3 contains 15 residues. CDR1 and CDR2 from the germline V gene are SGHAT and FQNNGV. Trimming pared 2 bases from V and 4 bases from J, leaving 14 bases between. The CDR3 is CASSLSGTTLYGYTF. CDR3 in DNA: TGTGCCAGCAGCTTAAGCGGAACAACTCTCTATGGCTACACCTTC.

The chain joins TRBV4-3 to TRBJ2-5; D possibly corresponds to TRBD2 (6 bases). Trimming removed 1 base at V and 2 bases at J, with 20 bases between. The CDR3 runs to 18 residues. Looked up from germline, CDR1 is LGHNA and CDR2 is YSLEER. CDR3 region: CASSQGREGSGPQETQYF. CDR3 nucleotide sequence: TGCGCCAGCAGCCAAGGGCGAGAAGGTAGCGGACCTCAAGAGACCCAGTACTTC.

This chain uses TRBV10-2 with TRBJ2-5, with D possibly matching TRBD2 (5 bases). Germline-derived CDR1 and CDR2 are WSHSY and SAAADI. CDR3 length: 14 amino acids. Trimming cost V 4 bases and J 0 bases, with 9 bases left between them. The CDR3 loop is CASSVTGNQETQYF. The CDR3 DNA sequence: TGCGCCAGCAGTGTCACGGGAAACCAAGAGACCCAGTACTTC.